The 28 T cell receptor beta chains reported below all come from one sample, sequenced in a study of OX40 agonist ivuxolimab in advanced cancers. Generated by immunoSEQ multiplex PCR, the TCRdb table keeps only in-frame clones and is missing some. There are around 70,000 clones in the sample; roughly 80% occur only once, and approximately 10% lies in the top ten. Sequencing used CD4+ or CD8+ T cells sorted from blood, obtained in a trial of the OX40 agonist ivuxolimab. The receptors stem from an adult with an advanced solid tumor such as melanoma, head and neck, liver or kidney cancer.

V usage is TRBV28 and J usage is TRBJ1-3; no firm D call. Germline-derived CDR1 and CDR2 are MDHEN and SYDVKM. V was trimmed by 1 base and J by 0 bases, leaving 13 bases between them. This CDR3 spans 17 amino acids. CDR3 nucleotide sequence: TGTGCCAGCAGTTTATTATCCGGGTTCCACTCTGGAAACACCATATATTTT. It translates to CASSLLSGFHSGNTIYF.

The V call is TRBV5-1, the J call TRBJ2-2, with TRBD1 identical over 8 bases. The germline gives CDR1 SGHRS, CDR2 YFSETQ. The CDR3 sequence is 12 residues long. The junction had 6 bases not matched to a gene; V was cut back by 4 bases and J by 13 bases. CDR3 region: CASSPGQGGLFF. CDR3 nucleotide sequence: TGCGCCAGCAGCCCTGGACAGGGCGGGCTGTTTTTT.

This chain joins TRBV2 and TRBJ1-1; D may be TRBD1 (6 bases). There are 14 residues in the CDR3. The germline V gene has CDR1 SNHLY and CDR2 FYNNEI. With 4 bases removed from V and 5 bases from J, the gap between germline ends came to 14 bases. Here the CDR3 reads CASSAGGARTEAFF. The CDR3 nucleotides read TGTGCCAGCAGTGCGGGGGGGGCAAGGACTGAAGCTTTCTTT.

This rearrangement joins TRBV2 to TRBJ1-1; possible D gene TRBD1, 6 bases. The CDR3 spans 14 residues. V was trimmed by 4 bases and J by 3 bases, leaving 12 bases between them. CDR1 is SNHLY, CDR2 FYNNEI, per germline. DNA for the CDR3: TGTGCCAGCAGTGCCACAGGGAGGGACACTGAAGCTTTCTTT. It encodes CASSATGRDTEAFF.

This clone was counted only a few times. V usage is TRBV7-2 and J usage is TRBJ1-6, with TRBD1 matching 8 bases. This CDR3 is built from 15 residues. Germline CDR1 SGHTA, CDR2 FQGNSA. V shed 5 bases and J 10 bases; nucleotides not matched to a gene: 10. CDR3 nucleotide sequence: TGTGCCAGCAGCCCGATACAGGGGGTGGGGTCACCCCTCCACTTT. Encoded protein: CASSPIQGVGSPLHF.

This chain links TRBV2 with TRBJ1-1; tentatively, D is TRBD1 (5 bases). The ends were cut back, 7 bases at V and 6 bases at J, with 18 bases in the middle. CDR1 is SNHLY and CDR2 is FYNNEI in the germline V gene. The CDR3 contains 14 residues. The CDR3 here is CASIFQGTGAEAFF. CDR3 nucleotides: TGTGCCAGCATCTTCCAGGGAACTGGGGCTGAAGCTTTCTTT.

This clone was observed once. The chain is built from TRBV19 and TRBJ2-5; D is perhaps TRBD2 (5 bases). This CDR3 comprises 13 residues. The germline V gene encodes CDR1 LNHDA and CDR2 SQIVND (reference sequence). V was trimmed by 8 bases and J by 7 bases, leaving 17 bases between them. CDR3 residues: CASGSGNRLTQYF. The CDR3 DNA is TGTGCCAGTGGTTCCGGGAACCGGCTGACCCAGTACTTC.

The chain links TRBV30 to TRBJ1-1; TRBD1 is a possible D gene (5 bases). Per germline, CDR1 GTSNPN and CDR2 SVGIG (reference sequence). The CDR3 is 12 amino acids. The ends were cut back, 5 bases at V and 4 bases at J, with 11 bases in the middle. CDR3 in amino acids: CAWRRGFTEAFF. As DNA, the CDR3 is TGTGCCTGGCGCCGGGGCTTCACTGAAGCTTTCTTT.

This clone was counted a single time. CDR3: CASSRLAGDPGELFF. The DNA for the CDR3 is TGTGCCAGTAGTAGACTAGCGGGGGATCCCGGGGAGCTGTTTTTT. The chain links TRBV19 to TRBJ2-2; 12 nucleotides line up with TRBD2. The CDR3 covers 15 residues. V gave up 4 bases and J gave up 6 bases; unmatched junction bases: 3. Germline loops: CDR1 LNHDA, CDR2 SQIVND (reference sequence).

This clone was counted once. The CDR3 spells CASSVDSTPRETQYF. The DNA of the CDR3 is TGTGCCAGCAGCGTAGATAGCACTCCTCGAGAGACCCAGTACTTC. This chain joins TRBV9 and TRBJ2-5; no firm D call. The CDR3 has 15 residues. Germline V CDR1 and CDR2: SGDLS, YYNGEE. Trimming took 0 bases from V and 4 from J, leaving 13 bases between them.

A single count supports this clone. The gene calls are TRBV6-5 and TRBJ2-2; D unclear. The CDR3 extends over 13 amino acids. Germline values: CDR1 MNHEY, CDR2 SVGAGI. V shed 0 bases and J shed 5 bases, with 4 bases lying between them. CDR3 in DNA: TGTGCCAGCAGTTACTCAGGGACCGGGGAGCTGTTTTTT. As protein: CASSYSGTGELFF.

The chain has TRBV27 and TRBJ2-2; D is unresolved. This CDR3 has 10 amino acids. Germline lookup yields CDR1 MNHEY and CDR2 SMNVEV (reference sequence). V was trimmed by 9 bases and J by 5 bases, leaving 4 bases between them. In DNA, the CDR3 is TGTGCCAGGGGGACCGGGGAGCTGTTTTTT. Its translation: CARGTGELFF.

This chain's CDR3 is CAWSVSGGSYNEQFF. CDR3 DNA: TGTGCCTGGAGTGTCAGCGGGGGCTCCTACAATGAGCAGTTCTTC. V is TRBV30 and J is TRBJ2-1; 8 bases agree with TRBD2. The germline V gene has CDR1 GTSNPN and CDR2 SVGIG (reference sequence). Unmatched junction bases numbered 1, after V lost 0 bases and J lost 0 bases. This CDR3 is 15 amino acids long.

The V call is TRBV7-2, the J call TRBJ2-5; 7 nucleotides agree with TRBD1. The length of the CDR3 is 14 residues. The junction had 2 bases not matched to a gene; V was cut back by 1 base and J by 3 bases. CDR1 is SGHTA and CDR2 is FQGNSA in the germline V gene. In DNA form, the CDR3 reads TGTGCCAGCAGCTTAGGGACAGGAGAAGAGACCCAGTACTTC. This codes for CASSLGTGEETQYF.

The chain joins TRBV11-1 to TRBJ1-1; 10 positions match TRBD1. The germline CDR1 and CDR2 sequences are SGHAT and FQDESV (reference sequence). J lost 1 base, V lost 5 bases, and 4 bases had no gene match. CDR3 length: 15 residues. CDR3 loop: CASSRDRGGNTEAFF. The CDR3 DNA reads TGTGCCAGCAGCCGGGACAGGGGAGGGAACACTGAAGCTTTCTTT.

This chain joins TRBV7-8 and TRBJ2-3; the D gene could be TRBD1 or TRBD2 (6 bases each). The CDR3 totals 15 residues. Deletions cut 5 bases from V and 1 base from J, with 13 bases between. CDR1 and CDR2 from the germline V gene are SGHVS and FQNEAQ. The CDR3 nucleotides read TGTGCCAGCAGCAGGGACTCAGGGGGCACAGATACGCAGTATTTT. Translation: CASSRDSGGTDTQYF. Full variable domain (outside the CDR3, taken from reference TRBV7-8 and TRBJ2-3): GAGVSQSPRYKVAKRGQDVALRCDPISGHVSLFWYQQALGQGPEFLTYFQNEAQLDKSGLPSDRFFAERPEGSVSTLKIQRTQQEDSAVYLCASSRDSGGTDTQYFGPGTRLTVL.

The J gene is TRBJ1-2, the V gene TRBV7-2; unclear D gene. V lost 6 bases, J lost 6 bases, and 14 bases lay in between. The CDR3 is made up of 13 amino acids. Germline lookup yields CDR1 SGHTA and CDR2 FQGNSA. CDR3 in amino acids: CASRLTNVDGYTF. CDR3 coding DNA: TGTGCCAGCAGACTCACCAATGTGGATGGCTACACCTTC.

The rearrangement joins TRBV2 to TRBJ2-7, with D hard to call. Germline values: CDR1 SNHLY, CDR2 FYNNEI. Trimming removed 6 bases from V and 5 bases from J, with 14 bases in between. This CDR3 is built from 13 residues. The DNA of the CDR3 is TGTGCCAGCAGGCTCGACCCGAGTCACGAGCAGTACGTC. Protein: CASRLDPSHEQYV.

The CDR3 DNA sequence: TGTGCCAGCAGCCTGTACACCGGGGAGCTGTTTTTT. It encodes CASSLYTGELFF. This rearrangement joins TRBV7-3 to TRBJ2-2; D ambiguous. CDR1 and CDR2 (germline): SGHTA, FQGTGA. CDR3 length: 12 residues. V lost 5 bases and J lost 3, with 4 bases in between.

This chain joins TRBV7-9 and TRBJ1-4, with D possibly being TRBD1 (6 bases). The CDR3 contains 15 residues. The germline CDR1 and CDR2 sequences are SEHNR and FQNEAQ (reference sequence). V was cut by 5 bases and J by 8 bases, with 18 bases left in between. The CDR3 reads CASSQTGFESEKLFF. CDR3 bases: TGTGCCAGCAGCCAAACAGGGTTTGAGTCCGAAAAACTGTTTTTT.

The chain carries TRBV28 and TRBJ2-2; 7 bases map to TRBD2. The CDR3 contains 11 residues. Trimming took 9 bases from V and 7 from J; bases not matched to a gene: 2. Per germline, CDR1 MDHEN and CDR2 SYDVKM. CDR3 region: CASWEGGELFF. The DNA for the CDR3 is TGTGCCAGTTGGGAGGGCGGGGAGCTGTTTTTT.

The rearrangement joins TRBV4-3 to TRBJ2-7, with 9 nucleotides matching TRBD1. Trimming removed 0 bases from V and 4 bases from J; junction bases left unmatched: 7. The CDR3 has 16 residues. CDR1 LGHNA and CDR2 YSLEER come from the germline V gene. The CDR3: CASSQELGQGSYEQYF. The CDR3 DNA reads as TGCGCCAGCAGCCAAGAACTAGGACAGGGGAGTTACGAGCAGTACTTC.

The rearrangement joins TRBV19 to TRBJ2-1, with TRBD1 identical over 10 bases. Germline V gene data show CDR1 as LNHDA and CDR2 as SQIVND (reference sequence). This CDR3 has 16 amino acids. The V and J ends lost 5 bases and 0 bases, in that order; junction bases with no gene match: 4. The DNA for the CDR3 is TGTGCCAGTAGTGGACGACAGGGGGCCTCCTACAATGAGCAGTTCTTC. Protein product: CASSGRQGASYNEQFF.

This rearrangement joins TRBV5-1 to TRBJ2-3, with D perhaps matching TRBD1 or TRBD2 (5 bases each). V lost 2 bases and J 4 bases, leaving 11 bases between the germline ends. This CDR3 contains 14 residues. Germline-derived CDR1 and CDR2 are SGHRS and YFSETQ. Here the CDR3 DNA reads TGCGCCAGCAGCTTACGGGACGGCGCAGATACGCAGTATTTT. It encodes CASSLRDGADTQYF.

This chain uses TRBV4-1 with TRBJ1-1, with D perhaps matching TRBD1 (6 bases). The CDR3 length is 12 residues. Germline CDR1 is MGHRA and CDR2 is YSYEKL. Trimming left V 8 bases short and J 4 bases short, with 11 bases between. CDR3 loop: CASGGRGTEAFF. The CDR3 nucleotides are TGCGCCAGCGGGGGGCGAGGCACTGAAGCTTTCTTT.

The chain uses TRBV7-2 and TRBJ2-2; D uncertain. V lost 0 bases and J lost 0, with 8 bases in between. CDR1 SGHTA and CDR2 FQGNSA come from the germline V gene. The CDR3 has 16 amino acids. The CDR3 DNA follows: TGTGCCAGCAGCTTAGCGGCACCTACGAACACCGGGGAGCTGTTTTTT. Translation: CASSLAAPTNTGELFF.

This chain uses TRBV28 with TRBJ2-7; D uncertain. Trimming stripped 4 bases from V and 5 bases from J, with 9 bases between. CDR3 size: 12 residues. The germline V gene has CDR1 MDHEN and CDR2 SYDVKM. As DNA, the CDR3 is TGTGCCAGCAGTTCCGTCGGCGACGAGCAGTACTTC. This gives the protein CASSSVGDEQYF.

This rearrangement joins TRBV20-1 to TRBJ2-1; D may be TRBD1 (5 bases). Germline CDR1 and CDR2: DFQATT and SNEGSKA (reference sequence). This CDR3 has 11 residues. Trimming stripped 2 bases from V and 7 bases from J, with 6 bases between. The CDR3 DNA follows: TGCAGTGCTAGACAGGGTAATGAGCAGTTCTTC. Its translation is CSARQGNEQFF.